These T cell receptor beta chains were read from a single sample in a study of technical replicates of blood from several donors. Produced via immunoSEQ multiplex PCR; TCRdb's table is partial and in-frame only. The table lists roughly 80,000 clones, 90% to 95% of them singletons. The material sequenced was T cells isolated from PBMCs. These receptors were collected from a human donor in good health. Both conserved end residues are part of each CDR3. D genes are given only for firm matches. Where a row states a size, it is once, few, many or the class of an expanded clone; other rows omit it.

>once|TRBV19|-|TRBJ2-2
CASSPQGINTGELFF
TGTGCCAGTAGTCCGCAGGGAATAAACACCGGGGAGCTGTTTTTT
>-|TRBV5-1|TRBD1|TRBJ2-2
CASNRGGTGELFF
TGCGCCAGTAACAGGGGCGGCACCGGGGAGCTGTTTTTT
>-|TRBV25-1|-|TRBJ2-7
CASSEIEGDNSYEQYF
TGTGCCAGCAGTGAAATCGAAGGGGACAACTCCTACGAGCAGTACTTC
>-|TRBV5-4|-|TRBJ1-2
CASSLSYRNYGYTF
TGTGCCAGCAGCTTGTCCTACCGTAACTATGGCTACACCTTC
>-|TRBV6-6|TRBD1|TRBJ2-5
CASSNGQGVKETQYF
TGTGCCAGCAGTAACGGACAGGGGGTAAAAGAGACCCAGTACTTC
>-|TRBV28|TRBD1|TRBJ1-1
CASTRQGAMHAFF
TGTGCCAGCACTAGGCAGGGGGCGATGCATGCTTTCTTT
>-|TRBV2|-|TRBJ1-1
CASSGMLNTEAFF
TGTGCCAGCAGCGGGATGTTGAACACTGAAGCTTTCTTT
>-|TRBV9|TRBD2|TRBJ2-7
CASSASPSGTSYEQYF
TGTGCCAGCTCCGCTAGCCCCAGCGGGACTTCCTACGAGCAGTACTTC
>-|TRBV9|-|TRBJ2-3
CASSGDYNTDTQYF
TGTGCCAGCAGCGGCGACTACAACACAGATACGCAGTATTTT
>-|TRBV30|TRBD2|TRBJ2-7
CAWSVGTSGFPYEQYF
TGTGCCTGGAGTGTGGGGACTAGCGGGTTCCCCTACGAGCAGTACTTC
>-|TRBV4-1|TRBD2|TRBJ2-1
CASSLAGVTHNEQFF
TGCGCCAGCAGCTTAGCGGGAGTTACGCACAATGAGCAGTTCTTC
>once|TRBV28|-|TRBJ1-5
CASRTANSNQPQHF
TGTGCCAGCCGGACAGCGAATAGCAATCAGCCCCAGCATTTT
>-|TRBV5-4|-|TRBJ1-1
CASSLGTGTEAFF
TGTGCCAGCAGCTTGGGGACGGGAACTGAAGCTTTCTTT
>once|TRBV28|-|TRBJ2-3
CALRAADTQYF
TGTGCCCTACGAGCGGCGGATACGCAGTATTTT
>once|TRBV28|-|TRBJ1-2
CASINSGPPYGYGYTF
TGTGCCAGCATTAACAGCGGGCCCCCTTATGGCTATGGCTACACCTTC
>-|TRBV11-3|TRBD2|TRBJ2-7
CASSWREGPYEQYF
TGTGCCAGCAGCTGGCGGGAGGGCCCCTACGAGCAGTACTTC
>-|TRBV5-4|TRBD2|TRBJ2-1
CASSGTSGNEQFF
TGTGCCAGCAGCGGTACTAGCGGCAATGAGCAGTTCTTC
>-|TRBV5-4|TRBD2|TRBJ2-7
CASSSGLAGVDSVVQYF
TGTGCCAGCAGCTCGGGACTAGCGGGAGTCGATTCGGTTGTGCAGTACTTC
>-|TRBV6-1|TRBD1|TRBJ2-5
CASSARQGAIQETQYF
TGTGCCAGCAGTGCACGACAGGGGGCAATACAGGAGACCCAGTACTTC
>-|TRBV29-1|-|TRBJ2-3
CSVERPGTDTQYF
TGCAGCGTTGAGCGGCCCGGGACAGATACGCAGTATTTT
>-|TRBV29-1|TRBD2|TRBJ2-3
CSVAPAGDADTQYF
TGCAGCGTTGCCCCCGCGGGAGATGCAGATACGCAGTATTTT
>-|TRBV19|TRBD1|TRBJ1-2
CASSIDRVSYGYTF
TGTGCCAGTAGCATAGACAGGGTCTCGTATGGCTACACCTTC
>-|TRBV27|TRBD2|TRBJ2-2
CATQLAGGLNTGELFF
TGTGCCACCCAGTTGGCGGGGGGCCTAAACACCGGGGAGCTGTTTTTT
>-|TRBV28|TRBD1|TRBJ1-1
CASSPTGEGMNTEAFF
TGTGCCAGCAGCCCGACAGGGGAAGGTATGAACACTGAAGCTTTCTTT
>-|TRBV7-3|TRBD1|TRBJ1-1
CASSPTGAHTEAFF
TGTGCCAGCAGCCCGACAGGGGCCCACACTGAAGCTTTCTTT
>-|TRBV7-9|-|TRBJ1-1
CASSAPGDTEAFF
TGTGCCAGCAGCGCCCCGGGGGACACTGAAGCTTTCTTT
>-|TRBV10-3|-|TRBJ2-3
CAISLLSTDTQYF
TGTGCCATCAGTTTATTAAGCACAGATACGCAGTATTTT
>-|TRBV7-8|TRBD1|TRBJ1-1
CASSLDRVTEAFF
TGTGCCAGCAGCTTGGACAGGGTCACTGAAGCTTTCTTT
>-|TRBV5-1|TRBD1|TRBJ2-2
CASTDRGTGELFF
TGCGCCAGTACGGACAGGGGCACCGGGGAGCTGTTTTTT
>-|TRBV21-1|-|TRBJ1-1
CASSVSSGQRDDADSNHTEAFF
TGTGCCAGCAGCGTGTCCTCAGGTCAGAGGGACGACGCGGACAGTAACCACACTGAAGCTTTCTTT
>-|TRBV7-2|-|TRBJ2-2
CASSLYFETGELFF
TGTGCCAGCAGCTTATATTTTGAGACCGGGGAGCTGTTTTTT
>-|TRBV6-5|-|TRBJ1-1
CASSYSGGEAFF
TGTGCCAGCAGTTACTCGGGGGGGGAAGCTTTCTTT
>once|TRBV14|TRBD2|TRBJ2-2
CASKPSGTYTGELFF
TGTGCCAGCAAGCCTAGCGGGACTTACACCGGGGAGCTGTTTTTT
>-|TRBV2|TRBD2|TRBJ2-1
CASKTSPYNEQFF
TGTGCCAGCAAGACTAGCCCCTACAATGAGCAGTTCTTC
>-|TRBV5-6|TRBD2|TRBJ2-1
CASSSGLAGVLGEQFF
TGTGCCAGCAGCTCGGGACTAGCGGGAGTGCTCGGCGAGCAGTTCTTC
>-|TRBV27|-|TRBJ2-7
CASSLVPSLTYEQYF
TGTGCCAGCAGTTTAGTACCTAGCCTGACCTACGAGCAGTACTTC
>-|TRBV30|-|TRBJ1-2
CAWTSGGNGYTF
TGTGCCTGGACGTCGGGGGGAAATGGCTACACCTTC
>-|TRBV30|TRBD2|TRBJ2-3
CAWSGTSGTDTQYF
TGTGCCTGGAGTGGGACTAGCGGCACAGATACGCAGTATTTT
>once|TRBV7-9|TRBD1|TRBJ1-5
CARETGTAFSNQPQHF
TGTGCCAGGGAAACCGGGACAGCTTTTAGCAATCAGCCCCAGCATTTT
>-|TRBV5-5|-|TRBJ1-5
CASSLVAGSNQPQHF
TGTGCCAGCAGCTTGGTAGCAGGGAGCAATCAGCCCCAGCATTTT
>-|TRBV25-1|-|TRBJ2-7
CASSEYNGDEQYF
TGTGCCAGCAGTGAATATAACGGAGACGAGCAGTACTTC
>-|TRBV7-9|-|TRBJ1-5
CASSGRVGNQPQHF
TGTGCCAGCAGCGGGCGGGTCGGCAATCAGCCCCAGCATTTT
>-|TRBV7-9|TRBD2|TRBJ2-3
CASSLIGLAGADTQYF
TGTGCCAGCAGCTTAATAGGACTAGCGGGAGCGGATACGCAGTATTTT
>-|TRBV5-4|TRBD2|TRBJ2-7
CASSRGLANYEQYF
TGTGCCAGCAGCAGGGGACTAGCGAACTACGAGCAGTACTTC
>-|TRBV25-1|-|TRBJ1-4
CASHRQPNEKLFF
TGTGCCAGCCACAGACAGCCTAATGAAAAACTGTTTTTT
>-|TRBV5-1|-|TRBJ2-7
CASSSRGFDEQYF
TGCGCCAGCAGCTCCAGGGGTTTTGACGAGCAGTACTTC
>-|TRBV10-3|-|TRBJ2-2
CAISRREIDGELFF
TGTGCCATCAGTAGACGGGAGATCGACGGGGAGCTGTTTTTT
>-|TRBV11-3|TRBD2|TRBJ2-3
CASSLEQAGGHVDTQYF
TGTGCCAGCAGCTTAGAGCAGGCGGGAGGGCATGTAGATACGCAGTATTTT
>-|TRBV19|-|TRBJ2-3
CASSPLDRLSLQYF
TGTGCCAGTAGTCCCTTAGACAGGCTAAGTTTGCAGTATTTT
>-|TRBV6-5|-|TRBJ2-1
CASSYGGNNEQFF
TGTGCCAGCAGTTACGGCGGGAACAATGAGCAGTTCTTC
>-|TRBV15|-|TRBJ1-1
CATSRDRANTEAFF
TGTGCCACCAGCAGAGATCGCGCGAACACTGAAGCTTTCTTT
>-|TRBV7-8|TRBD1|TRBJ2-1
CASSSQGADNEQFF
TGTGCCAGCAGCTCTCAGGGGGCGGACAATGAGCAGTTCTTC
>-|TRBV7-2|TRBD2|TRBJ2-7
CASSPYSGGYEQYF
TGTGCCAGCAGCCCCTATAGCGGGGGATACGAGCAGTACTTC
>-|TRBV6-5|-|TRBJ1-2
CASSYSSGGYTF
TGTGCCAGCAGTTACTCTTCGGGAGGCTACACCTTC
>once|TRBV27|-|TRBJ1-5
CASSFGGNQPQHF
TGTGCCAGCAGTTTCGGAGGGAATCAGCCCCAGCATTTT